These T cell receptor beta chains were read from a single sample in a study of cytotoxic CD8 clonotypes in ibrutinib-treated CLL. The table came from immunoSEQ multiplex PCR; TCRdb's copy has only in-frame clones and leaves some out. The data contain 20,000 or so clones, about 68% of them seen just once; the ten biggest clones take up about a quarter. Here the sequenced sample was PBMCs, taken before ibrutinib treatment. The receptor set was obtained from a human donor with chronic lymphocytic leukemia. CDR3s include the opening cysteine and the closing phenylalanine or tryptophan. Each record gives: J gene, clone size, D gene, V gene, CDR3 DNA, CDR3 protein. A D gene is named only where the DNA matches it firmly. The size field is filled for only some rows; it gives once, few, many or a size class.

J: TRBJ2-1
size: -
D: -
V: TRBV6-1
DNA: TGTGCCAGCAGTGGAACAGGCGGGTATGAGCAGTTCTTC
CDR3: CASSGTGGYEQFF

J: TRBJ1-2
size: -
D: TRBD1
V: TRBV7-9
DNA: TGTGCCAGCAGCACACTGGGACAGGGCTATGGCTACACCTTC
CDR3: CASSTLGQGYGYTF

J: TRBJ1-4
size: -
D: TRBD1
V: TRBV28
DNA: TGTGCCAGCGACCAGGGGGGCGGTGATGAAAAACTGTTTTTT
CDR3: CASDQGGGDEKLFF

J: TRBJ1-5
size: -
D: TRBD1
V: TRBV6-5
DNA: TGTGCCAGCACGTTGGGACAGGTTCGTCAGCCCCAGCATTTT
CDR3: CASTLGQVRQPQHF

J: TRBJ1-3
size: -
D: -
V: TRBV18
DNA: TGTGCCAGCTCACCAGTGCGACAAGCGCTCTCTGGAAACACCATATATTTT
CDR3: CASSPVRQALSGNTIYF

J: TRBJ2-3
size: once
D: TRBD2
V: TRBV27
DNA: TGTGCCAGCGGAGGGAGCGGGAGGGTGGGAGATACGCAGTATTTT
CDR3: CASGGSGRVGDTQYF

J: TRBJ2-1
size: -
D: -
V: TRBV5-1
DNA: TGCGCCAGCAGCTTGAATCCCCAATACAATGAGCAGTTCTTC
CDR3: CASSLNPQYNEQFF

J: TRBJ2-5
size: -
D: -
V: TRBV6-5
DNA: TGTGCCAGCAGTTACCGCGGATCCCAAGAGACCCAGTACTTC
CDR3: CASSYRGSQETQYF

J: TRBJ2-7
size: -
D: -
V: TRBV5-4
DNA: TGTGCCAGCAGCTCACCTGGGGACGGGCCACCCTACGAGCAGTACTTC
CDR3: CASSSPGDGPPYEQYF

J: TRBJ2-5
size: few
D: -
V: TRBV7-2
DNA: TGTGCCAGCAGCCCCTTGGGGGGTAGGGGTCCCGGCGGGACCCAGTACTTC
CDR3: CASSPLGGRGPGGTQYF

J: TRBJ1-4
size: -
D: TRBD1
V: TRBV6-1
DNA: TGTGCCACCCGTATCCCCGGGACAGCTAATGAAAAACTGTTTTTT
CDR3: CATRIPGTANEKLFF

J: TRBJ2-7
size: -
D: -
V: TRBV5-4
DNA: TGTGCCAGCAGCTTGGTTGGGGTCTACGAGCAGTACTTC
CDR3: CASSLVGVYEQYF

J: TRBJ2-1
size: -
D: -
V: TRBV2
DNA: TGTGCCAGCAGTGGTCGATACAGCTCCTACAATGAGCAGTTCTTC
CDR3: CASSGRYSSYNEQFF

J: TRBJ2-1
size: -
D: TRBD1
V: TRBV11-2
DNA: TGTGCCAGCAGCCGACAGGGGACCACTGAGCAGTTCTTC
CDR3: CASSRQGTTEQFF

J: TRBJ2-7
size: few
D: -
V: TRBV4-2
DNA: TGTGCCAGCAGCCAACCAGGGATTTCGGGGGAGCAGTACTTC
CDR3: CASSQPGISGEQYF

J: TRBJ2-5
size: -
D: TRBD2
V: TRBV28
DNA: TGTGCCAGCAGTCCCTGGGGGGGAGGGGATCTGGCCCAGTACTTC
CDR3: CASSPWGGGDLAQYF

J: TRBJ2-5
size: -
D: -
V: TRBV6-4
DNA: TGTGCCAGCAGTGACGGTGTTGTGCGCCGCGAGAGAAGGGGAGAGACCCAGTACTTC
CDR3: CASSDGVVRRERRGETQYF

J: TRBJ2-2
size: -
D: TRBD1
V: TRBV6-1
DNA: TGTGCCGGCCGGGACAGGAACACCGGGGAGCTGTTTTTT
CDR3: CAGRDRNTGELFF

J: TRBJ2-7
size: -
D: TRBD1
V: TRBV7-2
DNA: TGTGCCAGCAGCTTAGGCCCTGGGACAGGGGAGTACTTC
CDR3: CASSLGPGTGEYF

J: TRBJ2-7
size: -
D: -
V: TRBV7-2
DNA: TGTGCCAGCAGCTTGGGATGGGAGGAAGACGAGCAGTACTTC
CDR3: CASSLGWEEDEQYF

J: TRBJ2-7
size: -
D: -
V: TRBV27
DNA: TGTGCCAGCAGCCCCAAGGACAGAAACCCACCCCACTTC
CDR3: CASSPKDRNPPHF

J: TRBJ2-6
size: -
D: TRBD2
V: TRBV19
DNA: TGTGCCAGTAGTACCACTAGACTAGCGGGAGGCTCCGGGGCCAACGTCCTGACTTTC
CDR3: CASSTTRLAGGSGANVLTF

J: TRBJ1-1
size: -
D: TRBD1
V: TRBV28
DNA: TGTGCCAGCAGTGCTCCGGACAGGGTGGAAGCTTTCTTT
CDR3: CASSAPDRVEAFF

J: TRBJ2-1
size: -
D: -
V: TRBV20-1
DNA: TGCAGTGCTAGGGAGAACAATGAGCAGTTCTTC
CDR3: CSARENNEQFF

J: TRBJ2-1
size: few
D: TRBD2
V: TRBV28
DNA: TGTGCCAGCAGTTTTGGACTAGCGGGAGCTGAGCAGTTCTTC
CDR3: CASSFGLAGAEQFF

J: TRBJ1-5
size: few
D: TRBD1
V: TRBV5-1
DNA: TGCGCCAGCAGCTTGGCCACAGGGGGCAATCAGCCCCAGCATTTT
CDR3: CASSLATGGNQPQHF

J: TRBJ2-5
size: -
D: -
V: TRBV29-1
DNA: TGCAGCGTTGGCGTGTGGACCCAGTACTTC
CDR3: CSVGVWTQYF

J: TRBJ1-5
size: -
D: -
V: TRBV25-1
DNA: TGTGCCAGCAGTGATAACCAGGGTGTCAATCAGCCCCAGCATTTT
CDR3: CASSDNQGVNQPQHF

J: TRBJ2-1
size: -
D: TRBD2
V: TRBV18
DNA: TGTGCCAGCTCATCAAGGACTAGCGGACCTACTCAGGAGCAGTTCTTC
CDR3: CASSSRTSGPTQEQFF

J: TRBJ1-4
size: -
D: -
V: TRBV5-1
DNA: TGCGCCAGCAGCTCCGAGACAGACACAGCAACTAATGAAAAACTGTTTTTT
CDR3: CASSSETDTATNEKLFF

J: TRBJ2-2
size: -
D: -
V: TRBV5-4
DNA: TGTGCCAGCAGCATGGGTCAGGGCACCGGGGAGCTGTTTTTT
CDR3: CASSMGQGTGELFF

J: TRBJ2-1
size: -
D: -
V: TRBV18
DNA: TGTGCCAGCTCCCCCGGATTCTACAATGAGCAGTTCTTC
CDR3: CASSPGFYNEQFF

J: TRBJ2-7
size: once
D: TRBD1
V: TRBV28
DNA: TGTGCCAGCAGTTTCCGGACAGGGGGCGCGTTTATCAACGAGCAGTACTTC
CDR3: CASSFRTGGAFINEQYF

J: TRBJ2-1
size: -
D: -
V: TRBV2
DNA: TGTGCCAGCAGACTAGCTTGGGATGAGCAGTTCTTC
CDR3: CASRLAWDEQFF

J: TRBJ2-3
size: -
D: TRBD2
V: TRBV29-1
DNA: TGCAGCGTTGAGCACCCTAGCGGGAGTACAGATACGCAGTATTTT
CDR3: CSVEHPSGSTDTQYF

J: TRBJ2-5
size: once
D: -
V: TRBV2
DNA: TGTGCCAGCAACTTTCGACCGCAAGAGACCCAGTACTTC
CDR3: CASNFRPQETQYF

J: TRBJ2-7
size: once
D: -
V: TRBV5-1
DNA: TGCGCCAGCAGCTTGGGCGGAGGGGGACCGACCTACGAGCAGTACTTC
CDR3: CASSLGGGGPTYEQYF

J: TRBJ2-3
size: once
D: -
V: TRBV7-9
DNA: TGTGCCAGCACCGAGGGGGCGGGAGTAATCTCAGATACGCAGTATTTT
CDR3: CASTEGAGVISDTQYF

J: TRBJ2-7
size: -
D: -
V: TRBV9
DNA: TGTGCCAGCAGCGCCGAATCTAGCGCATCCTACGAGCAGTACTTC
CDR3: CASSAESSASYEQYF

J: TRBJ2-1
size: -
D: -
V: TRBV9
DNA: TGTGCCAGCAGCGAAGGGGATAGGTCCTACAATGAGCAGTTCTTC
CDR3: CASSEGDRSYNEQFF

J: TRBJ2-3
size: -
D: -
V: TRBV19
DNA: TGTGCCAGTACTGGACAAAGCACAGATACGCAGTATTTT
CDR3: CASTGQSTDTQYF

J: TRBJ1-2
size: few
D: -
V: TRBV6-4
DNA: TGTGCCAGCAGACCGACCCCGGGACTTTACTATGGCTACACCTTC
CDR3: CASRPTPGLYYGYTF

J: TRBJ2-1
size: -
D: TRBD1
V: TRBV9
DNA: TGTGCCAGCAGCGATGGGACAGGCAGGAATGAGCAGTTCTTC
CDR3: CASSDGTGRNEQFF

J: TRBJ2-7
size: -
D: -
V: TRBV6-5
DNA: TGTGCCAGCAGTTACGCGAGCGCACCCTACGAGCAGTACTTC
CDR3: CASSYASAPYEQYF

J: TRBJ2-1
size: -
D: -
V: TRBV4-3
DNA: TGCGCCAGCAGCCAAGATTTGGACACTTCCTACAATGAGCAGTTCTTC
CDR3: CASSQDLDTSYNEQFF

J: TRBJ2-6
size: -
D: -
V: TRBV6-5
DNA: TGTGCCAGCAGTTACGGGACCATCTCTGGGGCCAACGTCCTGACTTTC
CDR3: CASSYGTISGANVLTF

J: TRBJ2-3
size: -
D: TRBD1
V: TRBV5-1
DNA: TGCGCCAGCAGCTCGGGACAGGCAAGCACAGATACGCAGTATTTT
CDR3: CASSSGQASTDTQYF

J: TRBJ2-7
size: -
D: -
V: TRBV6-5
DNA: TGTGCCAGCAGTTACACCTATAGTAGCTACGAGCAGTACTTC
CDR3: CASSYTYSSYEQYF

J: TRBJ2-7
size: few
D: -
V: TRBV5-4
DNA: TGTGCCAGCAGTACGACTTCCGAGCAGTACTTC
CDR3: CASSTTSEQYF

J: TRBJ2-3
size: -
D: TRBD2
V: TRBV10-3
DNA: TGTGCCATCAGTGGGTTAGCGGGCAACACAGATACGCAGTATTTT
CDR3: CAISGLAGNTDTQYF

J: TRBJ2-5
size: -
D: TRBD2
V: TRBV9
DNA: TGTGCCAGCAGCGTAGTCTCGGGGGGGACCCAGTACTTC
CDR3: CASSVVSGGTQYF

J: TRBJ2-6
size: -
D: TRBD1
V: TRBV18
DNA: TGTGCCAGCTCGGGTACCGGGACAGGGGGCTACGTCCTGACTTTC
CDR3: CASSGTGTGGYVLTF

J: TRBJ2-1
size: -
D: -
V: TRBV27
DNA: TGTGCCAGCTCTGAGAGGGGGTTCTACAATGAGCAGTTCTTC
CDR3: CASSERGFYNEQFF

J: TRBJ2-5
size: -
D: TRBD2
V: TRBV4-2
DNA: TGTGCCAGCAGCCAACCCACGGGACTAGCGGATCAAGAGACCCAGTACTTC
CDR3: CASSQPTGLADQETQYF